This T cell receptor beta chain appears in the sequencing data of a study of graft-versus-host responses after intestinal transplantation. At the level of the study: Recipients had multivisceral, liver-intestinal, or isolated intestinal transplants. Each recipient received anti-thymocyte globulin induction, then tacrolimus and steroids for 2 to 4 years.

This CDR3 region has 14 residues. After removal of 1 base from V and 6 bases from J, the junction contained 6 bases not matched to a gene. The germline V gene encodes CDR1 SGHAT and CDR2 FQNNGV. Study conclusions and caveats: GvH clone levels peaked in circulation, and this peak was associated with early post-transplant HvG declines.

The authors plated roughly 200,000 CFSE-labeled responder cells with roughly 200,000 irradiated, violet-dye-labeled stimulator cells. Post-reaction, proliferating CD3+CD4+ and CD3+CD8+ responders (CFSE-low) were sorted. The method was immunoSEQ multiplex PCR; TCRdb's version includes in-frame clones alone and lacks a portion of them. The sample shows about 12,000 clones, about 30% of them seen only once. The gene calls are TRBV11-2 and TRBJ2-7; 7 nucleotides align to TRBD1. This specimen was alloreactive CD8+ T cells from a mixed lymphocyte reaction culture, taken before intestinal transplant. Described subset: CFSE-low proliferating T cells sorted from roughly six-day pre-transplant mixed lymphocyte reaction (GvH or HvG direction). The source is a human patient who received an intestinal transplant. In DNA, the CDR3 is TGTGCCAGCAGCTTAGTTACAGGGGCTACCGAGCAGTACTTC. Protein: CASSLVTGATEQYF.